Below, 20 T cell receptor beta chains from the same sample are listed, as sequenced in a study of T-cell reconstitution after alpha-beta-depleted transplantation in children. Construction of the TCRbeta library involved unique molecular identifiers. Using its own MiXCR run on the PCR reads, TCRdb lists one record per CDR3 protein. The repertoire has hundreds of thousands of distinct CDR3 sequences, around 7.8% of them found once; the top ten carry less than 8%. The specimen comprised PBMCs, mostly from graft donor cells, sampled 180 days after TCRalphabeta/CD19-depleted stem cell transplant. The receptors come from a male patient younger than 18 who had a stem cell transplant for acute lymphoblastic leukemia, so the T cells may come from the graft donor.

This clonotype has at least ten counts. This rearrangement joins TRBV28 to TRBJ2-7; the match to TRBD1 covers 8 bases. This CDR3 contains 15 residues. Germline-derived CDR1 and CDR2 are MDHEN and SYDVKM. The junction had 6 bases not matched to a gene; V was cut back by 4 bases and J by 1 base. DNA for the CDR3: TGTGCCAGCAGTTCGGCCGGGACAGGATCCTACGAGCAGTACTTC. Translated: CASSSAGTGSYEQYF.

The sample holds a few counts of this clonotype. The chain combines TRBV12-3 or TRBV12-4 with TRBJ1-2; D is possibly TRBD1 (5 bases). The CDR3 contains 14 residues. V shed 2 bases and J shed 8 bases, with 15 bases lying between them. CDR3 loop: CASSLKGYWGGYTF. The CDR3 DNA follows: TGTGCCAGCAGTTTAAAAGGATATTGGGGGGGCTACACCTTC.

This clonotype was found many times. The J gene is TRBJ2-7, the V gene TRBV3-1; no firm D call. Germline values: CDR1 LGHDT, CDR2 YNNKEL (reference sequence). The germline V and J ends were trimmed by 2 bases and 4 bases, with 9 bases remaining between them. This CDR3 is built from 13 residues. The CDR3 DNA is TGTGCCAGCAGCCAACATCTGGATTACGAGCAGTACTTC. Amino acid sequence: CASSQHLDYEQYF.

This clonotype was recorded at least ten times. The chain joins TRBV11-3 to TRBJ2-3; D might be TRBD2 (6 bases). The CDR3 loop spans 15 amino acids. Germline-derived CDR1 and CDR2 are SGHNT and YENEEA. With 2 bases removed from V and 2 bases from J, the gap between germline ends came to 11 bases. In nucleotides, the CDR3 is TGTGCCAGCAGCTTACGGGACTCTTTCACAGATACGCAGTATTTT. Protein sequence: CASSLRDSFTDTQYF.

There are many counts of this clonotype. The CDR3 sequence: CASSLRQRGETQYF. The CDR3 DNA reads TGTGCCAGCTCACTCAGACAGAGGGGAGAGACCCAGTACTTC. V gene TRBV18 combines with J gene TRBJ2-5; D may be TRBD1 or TRBD2 (5 bases each). The CDR3 loop spans 14 amino acids. Trimming took off 4 bases at V and 4 bases at J, with 13 bases between the two ends. Germline V lookup: CDR1 KGHSH, CDR2 LQKENI.

This clonotype appeared many times. This chain connects TRBV5-1 to TRBJ1-1, with D maybe TRBD1 (6 bases). The CDR3 runs 17 residues. Trimming pared 3 bases from V and 0 bases from J, leaving 18 bases between. Germline V gives CDR1 SGHRS, CDR2 YFSETQ. The chain's CDR3 is CASSSPAWDTLNTEAFF. CDR3 sequence (DNA): TGCGCCAGCAGCTCGCCCGCCTGGGACACCTTGAACACTGAAGCTTTCTTT.

The chain recombines TRBV19 with TRBJ1-5; maybe TRBD1 (6 bases). V shed 4 bases and J shed 3 bases, with 13 bases lying between them. The CDR3 sequence is 15 residues long. Germline CDR1 and CDR2: LNHDA and SQIVND (reference sequence). Written as DNA, the CDR3 is TGTGCCAGTAGTACTGTGGACAGCTTCAATCAGCCCCAGCATTTT. Amino acids: CASSTVDSFNQPQHF.

This clonotype occurred many times. This chain joins TRBV28 and TRBJ2-1; D may be TRBD2 (6 bases). Germline V gene lookup returns CDR1 MDHEN and CDR2 SYDVKM. V was cut by 3 bases and J by 6 bases, with 18 bases left in between. The CDR3 totals 16 residues. This CDR3 is CASSLRELAGFNEQFF. CDR3 nucleotides: TGTGCCAGCAGTTTGAGGGAACTAGCCGGGTTCAATGAGCAGTTCTTC.

This clonotype was seen ten or more times. The chain recombines TRBV9 with TRBJ1-5; unclear D gene. CDR1 is SGDLS, CDR2 YYNGEE, per germline. Trimming cost V 3 bases and J 0 bases, with 13 bases left between them. The CDR3 is 16 residues long. In DNA form, the CDR3 reads TGTGCCAGCAGCGCGGGAGGATCAAATAGCAATCAGCCCCAGCATTTT. Protein product: CASSAGGSNSNQPQHF.

This clonotype was observed at least ten times. The V gene is TRBV9, the J gene TRBJ2-2; unclear D gene. Trimming pared 0 bases from V and 0 bases from J, leaving 6 bases between. The CDR3 totals 15 residues. Germline values: CDR1 SGDLS, CDR2 YYNGEE. This chain's CDR3 is CASSVGPTNTGELFF. The DNA of the CDR3 is TGTGCCAGCAGCGTAGGGCCGACGAACACCGGGGAGCTGTTTTTT.

This clonotype was detected ten times or more. This sequence joins TRBV27 and TRBJ2-1; no reliable D call. V lost 2 bases and J 7 bases, leaving 9 bases between the germline ends. The length of the CDR3 is 13 residues. Germline CDR1 is MNHEY and CDR2 is SMNVEV (reference sequence). The CDR3 nucleotides read TGTGCCAGCAGTTTAACAGCCTTAAATGAGCAGTTCTTC. This gives the protein CASSLTALNEQFF.

Turning to this clonotype: A read error may be the cause here, since a much bigger clone is one base away. The chain combines TRBV2 with TRBJ2-6; tentative D call: TRBD2 (7 bases). V lost 10 bases and J lost 0, with 22 bases in between. Per the germline V gene, CDR1 is SNHLY and CDR2 is FYNNEI. CDR3 length equals 18 residues. The CDR3 bases are TGTGCCATCGTAGGCAGGGGAGGGGCAAGCTCTGGGGCCAACGTCCTGACTTTC. It yields the protein CAIVGRGGASSGANVLTF.

This clonotype was observed a handful of times. This chain links TRBV11-3 with TRBJ2-5; D is perhaps TRBD1 (5 bases). This CDR3 region has 13 residues. The germline V gene has CDR1 SGHNT and CDR2 YENEEA. V lost 3 bases and J 4 bases, leaving 9 bases between the germline ends. The CDR3 here is CASSFGHGETQYF. In nucleotides, the CDR3 is TGTGCCAGCAGCTTTGGACACGGAGAGACCCAGTACTTC.

This clonotype was observed at least ten times. The rearrangement links TRBV10-3 to TRBJ1-3, with no clear D. Germline V gives CDR1 ENHRY, CDR2 SYGVKD. Trimming took off 10 bases at V and 8 bases at J, with 9 bases between the two ends. The CDR3 is 10 amino acids. The CDR3 sequence: CATGGDTIYF. The CDR3 region has the DNA TGTGCCACCGGCGGGGACACCATATATTTT.

This clonotype came up many times. J is TRBJ1-6 and V is TRBV6-5, with D possibly being TRBD1 (6 bases). The germline V gene encodes CDR1 MNHEY and CDR2 SVGAGI. V was clipped by 2 bases and J by 9 bases, with 11 bases between them. The CDR3 spans 14 residues. This chain's CDR3 is CASSYVGGGSPLHF. The CDR3 region has the DNA TGTGCCAGCAGTTACGTCGGGGGCGGTTCACCCCTCCACTTT.

This clonotype was detected many times. CDR3: CASSFGPDLNSPLHF. The CDR3 region has the DNA TGTGCCAGCAGCTTCGGACCTGACCTCAATTCACCCCTCCACTTT. The genes are TRBV7-9 and TRBJ1-6; D not certain. The CDR3 is 15 amino acids. The ends were cut back, 3 bases at V and 7 bases at J, with 13 bases in the middle. Germline V gene sequence: CDR1 SEHNR, CDR2 FQNEAQ (reference sequence).

This clonotype was observed at least ten times. The chain uses TRBV27 and TRBJ2-2, with TRBD1 matching over 8 bases. This CDR3 contains 16 residues. Germline V gene lookup returns CDR1 MNHEY and CDR2 SMNVEV (reference sequence). Trimming cost V 7 bases and J 6 bases; bases outside gene matches: 13. The CDR3 loop reads CASTSLGQGLSGELFF. Written as DNA, the CDR3 is TGTGCCAGCACCAGTTTAGGACAGGGTTTATCCGGGGAGCTGTTTTTT.

There are many counts of this clonotype. In nucleotides, the CDR3 is TGCAGTGCTAGAGGAGCCGGGAGGCCCAACAATGAGCAGTTCTTC. It codes for CSARGAGRPNNEQFF. This sequence joins TRBV20-1 and TRBJ2-1, with 7 positions matching TRBD2. The germline V gene encodes CDR1 DFQATT and CDR2 SNEGSKA (reference sequence). The CDR3 spans 15 residues. The V and J ends lost 1 base and 5 bases, in that order; junction bases with no gene match: 8.

With respect to this clonotype: A clone one base away is much larger, so this may be a read error. The chain has TRBV7-9 and TRBJ1-5; D gene unclear. This CDR3 has 14 amino acids. Trimming removed 5 bases at V and 3 bases at J, with 11 bases between. Germline V CDR1 and CDR2: SEHNR, FQNEAQ (reference sequence). The CDR3 DNA is TGTGCCAGCAGCGCCCTAAATATCAATCAGCCCCAGCATTTT. Residues: CASSALNINQPQHF. The entire variable domain, with the rest obtained from reference TRBV7-9 and TRBJ1-5, is as follows: DTGVSQNPRHKITKRGQNVTFRCDPISEHNRLYWYRQTLGQGPEFLTYFQNEAQLEKSRLLSDRFSAERPKGSFSTLEIQRTEQGDSAMYLCASSALNINQPQHFGDGTRLSIL.

This clonotype was seen many times. This chain uses TRBV12-3 or TRBV12-4 with TRBJ1-2; 8 bases are shared with TRBD1. The CDR3 runs 13 residues. V was clipped by 4 bases and J by 5 bases; unmatched bases: 3. This chain's CDR3 is CASSWGTGYGYTF. Written as DNA, the CDR3 is TGTGCCAGCAGTTGGGGGACAGGATATGGCTACACCTTC.